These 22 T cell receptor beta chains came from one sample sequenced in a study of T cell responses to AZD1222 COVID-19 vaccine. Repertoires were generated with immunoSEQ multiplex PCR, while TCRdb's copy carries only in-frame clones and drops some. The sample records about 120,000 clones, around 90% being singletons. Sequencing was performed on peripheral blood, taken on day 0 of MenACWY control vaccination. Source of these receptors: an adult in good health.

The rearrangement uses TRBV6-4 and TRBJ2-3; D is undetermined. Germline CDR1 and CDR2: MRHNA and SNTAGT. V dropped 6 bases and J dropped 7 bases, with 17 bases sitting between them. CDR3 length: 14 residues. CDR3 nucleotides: TGTGCCAGCAGACCCTACCTTGGTGTGAATACGCAGTATTTT. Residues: CASRPYLGVNTQYF.

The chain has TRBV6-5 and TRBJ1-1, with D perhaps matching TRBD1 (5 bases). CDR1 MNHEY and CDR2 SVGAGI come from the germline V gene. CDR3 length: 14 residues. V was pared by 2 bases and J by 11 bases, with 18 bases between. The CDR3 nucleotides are TGTGCCAGCAGTTACGTAACTGGGGCAGGGTGGGCTTTCTTT. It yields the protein CASSYVTGAGWAFF.

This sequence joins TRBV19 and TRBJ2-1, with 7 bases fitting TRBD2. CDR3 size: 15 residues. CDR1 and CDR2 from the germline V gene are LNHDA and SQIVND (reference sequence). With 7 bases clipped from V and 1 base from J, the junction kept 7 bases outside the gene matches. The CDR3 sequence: CASNPKAGSYNEQFF. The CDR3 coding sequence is TGTGCCAGTAACCCAAAAGCGGGATCCTACAATGAGCAGTTCTTC.

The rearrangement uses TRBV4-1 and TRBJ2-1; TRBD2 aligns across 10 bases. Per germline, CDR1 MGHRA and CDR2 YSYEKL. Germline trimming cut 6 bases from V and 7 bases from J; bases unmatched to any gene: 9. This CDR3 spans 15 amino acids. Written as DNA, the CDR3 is TGCGCCAGCAGACCCGGGGGTAGCGGGGGGAATGAGCAGTTCTTC. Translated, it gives CASRPGGSGGNEQFF.

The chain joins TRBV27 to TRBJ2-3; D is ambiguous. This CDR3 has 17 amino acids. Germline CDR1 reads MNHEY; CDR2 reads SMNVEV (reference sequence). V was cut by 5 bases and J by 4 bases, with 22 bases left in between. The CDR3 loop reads CASSLEDRLGQPDTQYF. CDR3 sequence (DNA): TGTGCCAGCAGTCTCGAGGACCGGTTGGGCCAGCCAGATACGCAGTATTTT.

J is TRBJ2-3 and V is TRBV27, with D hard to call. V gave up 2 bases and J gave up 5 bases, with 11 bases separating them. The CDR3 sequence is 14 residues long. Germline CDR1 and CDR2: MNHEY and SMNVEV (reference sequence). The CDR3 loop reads CASSLLDNIDTQYF. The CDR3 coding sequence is TGTGCCAGCAGTTTACTCGACAACATAGATACGCAGTATTTT.

This chain's CDR3 is CATSDWAGPEQYF. For the CDR3, the DNA is TGTGCCACCAGTGATTGGGCGGGGCCCGAGCAGTACTTC. The chain recombines TRBV24-1 with TRBJ2-7; D may be TRBD2 (6 bases). The CDR3 totals 13 residues. Germline V gene data show CDR1 as KGHDR and CDR2 as SFDVKD. Trimming stripped 2 bases from V and 6 bases from J, with 10 bases between.

The CDR3 protein is CASRPGQGALNEQFF. The CDR3 nucleotides are TGTGCCAGCAGGCCGGGACAGGGGGCCCTTAATGAGCAGTTCTTC. The V call is TRBV2, the J call TRBJ2-1; 12 bases are a match to TRBD1. Germline V CDR1 and CDR2: SNHLY, FYNNEI. The CDR3 has 15 amino acids. The trim removed 6 bases at V and 7 bases at J, leaving 7 bases unmatched.

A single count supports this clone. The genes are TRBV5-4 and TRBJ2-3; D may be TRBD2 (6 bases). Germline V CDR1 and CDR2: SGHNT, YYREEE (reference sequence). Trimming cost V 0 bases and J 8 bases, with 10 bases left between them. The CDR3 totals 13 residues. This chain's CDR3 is CASSLEDYGTQYF. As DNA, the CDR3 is TGTGCCAGCAGCTTGGAGGACTACGGTACGCAGTATTTT.

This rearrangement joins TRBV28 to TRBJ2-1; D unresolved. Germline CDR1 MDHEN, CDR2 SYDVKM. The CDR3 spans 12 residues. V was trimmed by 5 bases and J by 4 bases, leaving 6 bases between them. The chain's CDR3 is CASSENYNEQFF. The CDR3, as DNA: TGTGCCAGCAGTGAGAATTACAATGAGCAGTTCTTC.

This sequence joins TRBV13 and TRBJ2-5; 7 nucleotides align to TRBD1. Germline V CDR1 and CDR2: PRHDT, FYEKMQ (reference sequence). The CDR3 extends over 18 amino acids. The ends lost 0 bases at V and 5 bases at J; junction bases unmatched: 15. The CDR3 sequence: CASSLGSGTEVVRETQYF. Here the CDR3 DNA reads TGTGCCAGCAGCTTAGGATCCGGGACAGAGGTGGTTAGGGAGACCCAGTACTTC.

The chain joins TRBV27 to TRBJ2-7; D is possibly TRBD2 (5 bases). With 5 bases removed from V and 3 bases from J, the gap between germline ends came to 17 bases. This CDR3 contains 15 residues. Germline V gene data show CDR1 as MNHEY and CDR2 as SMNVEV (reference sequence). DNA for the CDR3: TGTGCCAGCAGTGAAGCCGCTAGCCTTTACTACGAGCAGTACTTC. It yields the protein CASSEAASLYYEQYF.

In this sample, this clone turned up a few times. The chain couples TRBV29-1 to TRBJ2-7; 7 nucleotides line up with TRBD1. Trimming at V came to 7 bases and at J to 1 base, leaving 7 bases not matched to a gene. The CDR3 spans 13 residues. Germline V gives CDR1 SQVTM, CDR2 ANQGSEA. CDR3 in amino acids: CSDTGAGSYEQYF. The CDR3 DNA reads TGCAGCGACACAGGGGCCGGGTCCTACGAGCAGTACTTC.

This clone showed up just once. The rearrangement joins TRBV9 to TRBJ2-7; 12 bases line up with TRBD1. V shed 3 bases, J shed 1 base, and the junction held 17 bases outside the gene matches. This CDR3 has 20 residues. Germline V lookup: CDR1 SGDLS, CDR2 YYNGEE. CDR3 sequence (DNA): TGTGCCAGCAGCGCGTCCCCGGGACAGGGGGCCCTACTTGTTTCCTACGAGCAGTACTTC. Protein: CASSASPGQGALLVSYEQYF.

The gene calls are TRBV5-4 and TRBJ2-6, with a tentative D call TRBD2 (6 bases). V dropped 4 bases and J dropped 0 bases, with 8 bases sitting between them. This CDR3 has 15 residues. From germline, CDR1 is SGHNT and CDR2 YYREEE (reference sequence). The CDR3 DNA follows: TGTGCCAGCAGCCGACTAGTCTCTGGGGCCAACGTCCTGACTTTC. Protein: CASSRLVSGANVLTF. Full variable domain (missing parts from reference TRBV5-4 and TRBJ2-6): ETGVTQSPTHLIKTRGQQVTLRCSSQSGHNTVSWYQQALGQGPQFIFQYYREEENGRGNFPPRFSGLQFPNYSSELNVNALELDDSALYLCASSRLVSGANVLTFGAGSRLTVL.

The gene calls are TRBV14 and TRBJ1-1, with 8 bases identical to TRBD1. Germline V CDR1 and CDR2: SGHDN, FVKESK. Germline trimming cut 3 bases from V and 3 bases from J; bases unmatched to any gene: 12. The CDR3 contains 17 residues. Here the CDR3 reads CASSHLPTRGPDTEAFF. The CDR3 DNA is TGTGCCAGCAGCCATTTGCCGACCAGGGGGCCGGACACTGAAGCTTTCTTT. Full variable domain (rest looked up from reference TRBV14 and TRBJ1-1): EAGVTQFPSHSVIEKGQTVTLRCDPISGHDNLYWYRRVMGKEIKFLLHFVKESKQDESGMPNNRFLAERTGGTYSTLKVQPAELEDSGVYFCASSHLPTRGPDTEAFFGQGTRLTVV.

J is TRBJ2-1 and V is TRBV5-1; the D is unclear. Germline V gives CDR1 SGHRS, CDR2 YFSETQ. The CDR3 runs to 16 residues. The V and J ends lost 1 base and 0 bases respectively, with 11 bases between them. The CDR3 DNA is TGCGCCAGCAGCTTGTCTACAGCGAGCTCCTACAATGAGCAGTTCTTC. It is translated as CASSLSTASSYNEQFF.

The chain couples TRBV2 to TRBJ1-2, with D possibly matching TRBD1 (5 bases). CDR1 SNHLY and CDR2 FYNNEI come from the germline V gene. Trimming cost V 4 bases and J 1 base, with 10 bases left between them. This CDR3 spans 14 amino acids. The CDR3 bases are TGTGCCAGCAGTGCGAACCAGGGTAACTATGGCTACACCTTC. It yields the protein CASSANQGNYGYTF.

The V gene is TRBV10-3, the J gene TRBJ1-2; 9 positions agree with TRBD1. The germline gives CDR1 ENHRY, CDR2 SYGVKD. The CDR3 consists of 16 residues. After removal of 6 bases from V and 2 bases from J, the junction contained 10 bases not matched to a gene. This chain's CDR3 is CAIRTSGTGRNYGYTF. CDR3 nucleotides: TGTGCCATCAGGACTTCCGGGACAGGGAGGAACTATGGCTACACCTTC.

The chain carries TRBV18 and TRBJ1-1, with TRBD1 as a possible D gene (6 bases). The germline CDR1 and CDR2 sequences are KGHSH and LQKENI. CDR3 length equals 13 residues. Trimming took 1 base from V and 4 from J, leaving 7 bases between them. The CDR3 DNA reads TGTGCCAGCTCACCACTGGACAGCACTGAAGCTTTCTTT. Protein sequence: CASSPLDSTEAFF.

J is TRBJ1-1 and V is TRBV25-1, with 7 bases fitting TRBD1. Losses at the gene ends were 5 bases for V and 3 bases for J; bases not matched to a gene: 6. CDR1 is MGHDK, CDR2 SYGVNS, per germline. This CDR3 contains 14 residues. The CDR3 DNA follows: TGTGCCAGCAGTACGGGACAGCGTTACACTGAAGCTTTCTTT. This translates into CASSTGQRYTEAFF. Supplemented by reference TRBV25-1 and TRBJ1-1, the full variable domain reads EADIYQTPRYLVIGTGKKITLECSQTMGHDKMYWYQQDPGMELHLIHYSYGVNSTEKGDLSSESTVSRIRTEHFPLTLESARPSHTSQYLCASSTGQRYTEAFFGQGTRLTVV.

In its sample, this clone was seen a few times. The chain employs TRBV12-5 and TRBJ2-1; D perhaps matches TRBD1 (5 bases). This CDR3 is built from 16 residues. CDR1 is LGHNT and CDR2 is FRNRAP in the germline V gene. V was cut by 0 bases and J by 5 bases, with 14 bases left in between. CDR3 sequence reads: CASGLVLPQGHNEQFF. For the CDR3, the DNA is TGTGCTAGTGGTTTGGTACTCCCCCAGGGTCACAATGAGCAGTTCTTC.